This TCR beta chain comes out of a study of blood T cell repertoires in COVID-19. Whole-study context: From the United States, Italy and Spain came samples of acute and convalescent COVID-19. Nucleic acid was either cDNA or gDNA, and it came from T cells, B-cell-depleted T cells, or PBMCs.

Germline V gives CDR1 SGHTA, CDR2 FQGNSA. The CDR3 sequence is 16 residues long. V was trimmed by 1 base and J by 0 bases, leaving 12 bases between them. Original analysis: Reference gene primer amplification gave estimated nucleated cell counts. Data came from immunoSEQ multiplex PCR; TCRdb stores just in-frame clones and leaves some out. The DNA was the basis for D and trimming; V, J and clone size are from that table. This table holds under 150,000 clones, approximately 83% found once. The chain carries TRBV7-2 and TRBJ1-2; D uncertain. The TCR was taken from a man of 80 years or more with acute or convalescent COVID-19. Sequenced input: peripheral blood. The CDR3 bases are TGTGCCAGCAGCTTAGGGGCAGCCTATCCTAACTATGGCTACACCTTC. This codes for CASSLGAAYPNYGYTF.